This T cell receptor (beta chain) was retrieved from a study of blood T cell repertoires in COVID-19. Across the whole study: The United States, Italy and Spain provided the acute and convalescent COVID-19 samples. Nucleic acid was either cDNA or gDNA, and it came from T cells, B-cell-depleted T cells, or PBMCs.

Authors' analysis steps: Nucleated cell counts were estimated from reference gene primer amplification. Clones were read by immunoSEQ multiplex PCR, and TCRdb kept only the in-frame ones, dropping some. The V and J calls and the clone size are those of that table, but D and trimming were determined from the DNA. Here the sample spans about 140,000 clones, approximately 80% being singletons. Trimming left V 7 bases short and J 1 base short, with 13 bases between. Per germline, CDR1 LGHNT and CDR2 FRNRAP. CDR3 length: 14 amino acids. The chain carries TRBV12-5 and TRBJ1-1; no definite D call. The sequenced sample consisted of peripheral blood. The receptor's source is a woman aged 80 or over in a cohort sampled during active or convalescent COVID-19. CDR3 protein: CASAPGYRNTEAFF. CDR3 nucleotide sequence: TGTGCTAGTGCTCCGGGGTACAGGAACACTGAAGCTTTCTTT.